This TCR beta chain appears in the sequencing data of a study of shared clonotypes between healthy human individuals. V dropped 6 bases and J dropped 9; count of bases not matched to a gene: 13. The CDR3 length is 14 residues. Germline CDR1 and CDR2: SNHLY and FYNNEI. On this clone: The antigen is not known.

General study findings and limits: Rarefaction exposed incomplete sorted-subset sequencing despite large depth.

Methods used by the authors: In the immunoSEQ data, sequences were junction-only and lacked quality scores, so filtering differed. TCRdb's table, derived via immunoSEQ multiplex PCR, lists solely in-frame clones and lacks some. That table furnishes V, J and clone size, whereas the DNA furnished D and trimming. The table records over a million clones, approximately 78% of them present only once. The donors, healthy adults who were HIV-negative, had experienced no recent acute infections or vaccinations. Sequencing was performed on memory CD4+ T cells from PBMCs. The subset: CD45RA-negative fraction. The sequence was obtained from a man younger than 30 in good health. Some clones in this sample may be carry-over from other donors' samples. J is TRBJ2-5 and V is TRBV2, with 7 bases lining up with TRBD2. The CDR3 region has the DNA TGTGCCAGCAGACCCCCCGTGGGCGGGAGCGCCCAGTACTTC. Protein: CASRPPVGGSAQYF.